The 21 T cell receptor beta chains reported below all come from one sample, sequenced in a study of T cells in Graves' hyperthyroidism and ophthalmopathy. Regions amplified from RNA transcripts were the TCR beta CDR3 regions. TCR CDR3 regions were first amplified by RT-PCR with HTBI primers. TCRdb reanalysed the multiplex PCR reads using MiXCR and keeps one entry per CDR3 protein. This table holds tens of thousands of distinct CDR3 sequences, roughly 49% found once. Sequencing was carried out using peripheral blood or thyroid tissue (not recorded which). The receptors here all came from a woman in her 50s with Graves' hyperthyroidism.

The rearrangement uses TRBV20-1 and TRBJ2-7, with 7 bases fitting TRBD1. Germline CDR1 and CDR2: DFQATT and SNEGSKA (reference sequence). The trim removed 4 bases at V and 3 bases at J, leaving 9 bases unmatched. This CDR3 contains 14 residues. CDR3 protein: CSAIAGTENYEQYF. In DNA form, the CDR3 reads TGCAGTGCTATTGCCGGGACAGAGAACTACGAGCAGTACTTC.

This clonotype was counted ten times or more. The CDR3 coding sequence is TGTGCCAGCAGCCAAGATGTGACAGGACGAATCGAGCAGTACTTC. Amino acid sequence: CASSQDVTGRIEQYF. The chain is built from TRBV4-2 and TRBJ2-7; TRBD1 might be the D (6 bases). The CDR3 covers 15 residues. V was pared by 0 bases and J by 6 bases, with 15 bases between. Germline V CDR1 and CDR2: LGHNA, YNFKEQ.

This clonotype was picked up many times. The genes are TRBV3-1 and TRBJ1-3, with D unclear. Germline lookup yields CDR1 LGHDT and CDR2 YNNKEL (reference sequence). Trimming pared 3 bases from V and 8 bases from J, leaving 5 bases between. This CDR3 is built from 11 residues. CDR3 sequence reads: CASSQGDTIYF. CDR3 nucleotides: TGTGCCAGCAGCCAGGGAGACACCATATATTTT.

This clonotype occurred a few times. One end of the junction does not line up with germline, which may come from a read error. The chain joins TRBV10-3 to TRBJ2-7; 8 nucleotides align to TRBD1. CDR1 is ENHRY, CDR2 SYGVKD, per germline. The CDR3 consists of 14 residues. CDR3 in amino acids: CAVSNRGKAYERYF. The CDR3 coding sequence is TGTGCCGTCAGCAACAGGGGGAAGGCCTACGAGCGGTACTTC.

Remarks on this clonotype: It may be a read error: a sequence one base away is much more abundant. The chain combines TRBV30 with TRBJ2-6; D might be TRBD1 (5 bases). Germline V gives CDR1 GTSNPN, CDR2 SVGIG (reference sequence). CDR3 length equals 13 residues. CDR3 bases: TGTGCCTGGAGACAGTCTGGGGCCAACGCCCTGACTTTC. Residues: CAWRQSGANALTF.

The chain joins TRBV7-6 to TRBJ2-6; TRBD2 might be the D (6 bases). The V and J ends lost 5 bases and 9 bases respectively, with 11 bases between them. CDR1 and CDR2 (germline): SGHVS, FNYEAQ. This CDR3 is 13 amino acids long. CDR3 bases: TGTGCCAGCAGCAGCGGGCCGAACAACGTCCTGACTTTC. It specifies CASSSGPNNVLTF.

J is TRBJ2-6 and V is TRBV6-5, with D perhaps matching TRBD2 (5 bases). CDR3 size: 18 residues. Trimming shortened V by 4 bases and J by 0 bases, and 16 bases separated the two germline ends. Germline V gene lookup returns CDR1 MNHEY and CDR2 SVGAGI. Here the CDR3 reads CASSSDLGGFSGANVLTF. The CDR3 nucleotides read TGTGCCAGCAGTTCAGATCTCGGCGGGTTCTCTGGGGCCAACGTCCTGACTTTC.

This chain joins TRBV19 and TRBJ1-2; TRBD1 is a possible D gene (6 bases). CDR3 length: 18 residues. From germline, CDR1 is LNHDA and CDR2 SQIVND (reference sequence). Trimming cost V 5 bases and J 2 bases, with 24 bases left between them. The CDR3: CASSLQGSRAARNYGYTF. The CDR3 DNA follows: TGTGCCAGTAGTCTACAGGGAAGTCGAGCCGCGCGAAACTATGGCTACACCTTC.

This clonotype was picked up one time. The V gene is TRBV7-3, the J gene TRBJ1-6; no reliable D call. Deletions cut 3 bases from V and 7 bases from J, with 7 bases between. Germline V gene sequence: CDR1 SGHTA, CDR2 FQGTGA. The CDR3 sequence is 13 residues long. In DNA, the CDR3 is TGTGCCAGCAGCTTGGCAGCAAATTCACCCCTCCACTTT. Translating gives CASSLAANSPLHF.

A remark on this clonotype: At one boundary the junction diverges from the germline segment, which might be a read error. The J gene is TRBJ1-5, the V gene TRBV4-1, with D unclear. CDR1 and CDR2 (germline): MGHRA, YSYEKL. The CDR3 is 16 residues long. The CDR3 loop is CASSQELTARNQPHRF. In nucleotides, the CDR3 is TGCGCCAGCAGCCAAGAGTTAACGGCCCGCAATCAGCCCCATCGTTTT.

This clonotype appeared a few times. This chain joins TRBV29-1 and TRBJ1-2, with D perhaps TRBD1 (5 bases). Trimming shortened V by 5 bases and J by 2 bases, and 12 bases separated the two germline ends. This CDR3 is built from 13 residues. Germline V gene lookup returns CDR1 SQVTM and CDR2 ANQGSEA. The CDR3 sequence: CSVTADRNYGYTF. CDR3 in DNA: TGCAGCGTTACTGCAGACAGAAACTATGGCTACACCTTC.

As concerns this clonotype: Because the CDR3's place on the DNA is in doubt, the DNA is left out and the CDR3 is given as listed by TCRdb. V usage is TRBV15 and J usage is TRBJ2-5; the table gives TRBD2 as D, unverified against the DNA. Per the germline V gene, CDR1 is LNHNV and CDR2 is YYDKDF (reference sequence). The CDR3 is 24 residues long, ends included. The CDR3 region is CATSSGDYSNTEAFFASRGETQYF.

The J gene is TRBJ2-5, the V gene TRBV6-5; D not resolved. The germline CDR1 and CDR2 sequences are MNHEY and SVGAGI. Trimming took off 4 bases at V and 5 bases at J, with 17 bases between the two ends. The length of the CDR3 is 15 residues. The CDR3 sequence is CASSSSKAYYETQYF. Here the CDR3 DNA reads TGTGCCAGCAGTTCATCCAAGGCATACTATGAGACCCAGTACTTC.

J is TRBJ2-7 and V is TRBV7-6; 9 nucleotides agree with TRBD1. V dropped 5 bases and J dropped 4; count of bases not matched to a gene: 9. The CDR3 sequence is 15 residues long. Germline CDR1 and CDR2: SGHVS and FNYEAQ. The CDR3 reads CASSLTGTGTYEQYF. CDR3 in DNA: TGTGCCAGCAGCCTCACCGGGACAGGGACGTACGAGCAGTACTTC.

The CDR3 spells CASSLGGARSGYTF. Here the CDR3 DNA reads TGTGCCAGCAGCTTAGGGGGGGCCAGATCCGGCTACACCTTC. The V call is TRBV7-2, the J call TRBJ1-2; D is perhaps TRBD1 (6 bases). Germline loops: CDR1 SGHTA, CDR2 FQGNSA. The germline V and J ends were trimmed by 1 base and 8 bases, with 14 bases remaining between them. The CDR3 loop spans 14 amino acids.

The table lists this clonotype with many counts. A junction boundary mismatches the germline segment, possibly from a read error. The chain employs TRBV5-4 and TRBJ1-1; unclear D gene. This CDR3 is built from 14 residues. Per the germline V gene, CDR1 is SGHNT and CDR2 is YYREEE (reference sequence). The CDR3 loop reads CASSSGPMNIEAFF. In DNA, the CDR3 is TGTGCCAGCAGCTCTGGTCCTATGAACATTGAAGCTTTCTTT. The complete variable domain, with remaining parts taken from reference TRBV5-4 and TRBJ1-1, reads ETGVTQSPTHLIKTRGQQVTLRCSSQSGHNTVSWYQQALGQGPQFIFQYYREEENGRGNFPPRFSGLQFPNYSSELNVNALELDDSALYLCASSSGPMNIEAFFGQGTRLTVV.

CDR3 amino acids: CASSVLSQGQETQYF. In nucleotides, the CDR3 is TGTGCCAGCAGTGTTCTGTCACAGGGACAAGAGACCCAGTACTTC. This chain uses TRBV25-1 with TRBJ2-5, with D perhaps TRBD1 (6 bases). Germline V gene lookup returns CDR1 MGHDK and CDR2 SYGVNS. Trimming shortened V by 4 bases and J by 2 bases, and 14 bases separated the two germline ends. The CDR3 loop spans 15 amino acids.

The V and J genes are TRBV20-1 and TRBJ2-7; 15 nucleotides line up with TRBD2. CDR1 is DFQATT, CDR2 SNEGSKA, per germline (reference sequence). CDR3 length: 14 residues. The trim removed 3 bases at V and 6 bases at J, leaving 3 bases unmatched. CDR3 sequence: CSASGLAGGTEQYF. Written as DNA, the CDR3 is TGCAGTGCTAGCGGACTAGCGGGAGGGACCGAGCAGTACTTC.

In its sample, this clonotype was seen many times. V and J are TRBV9 and TRBJ1-3; the D is unclear. Trimming took 0 bases from V and 3 from J, leaving 4 bases between them. This CDR3 has 13 residues. Germline V gene lookup returns CDR1 SGDLS and CDR2 YYNGEE. The CDR3 region is CASSVGLGNTIYF. The CDR3 region has the DNA TGTGCCAGCAGCGTAGGTCTTGGAAACACCATATATTTT.

This clonotype was observed many times. The V call is TRBV6-6, the J call TRBJ2-7; 8 bases are shared with TRBD1. The CDR3 length is 15 residues. J was trimmed by 5 bases and V by 0 bases; bases with no gene match: 6. The germline V gene has CDR1 MNHNY and CDR2 SVGAGI (reference sequence). The CDR3 region has the DNA TGTGCCAGCAGTTACTCCCAGGGGGCAGGAAACGAGCAGTACTTC. Translation gives CASSYSQGAGNEQYF.

This clonotype occurred many times. The chain couples TRBV19 to TRBJ2-2, with a weak D call TRBD1 (7 bases). The CDR3 length is 15 residues. Germline-derived CDR1 and CDR2 are LNHDA and SQIVND (reference sequence). The ends were cut back, 4 bases at V and 6 bases at J, with 15 bases in the middle. Written as DNA, the CDR3 is TGTGCCAGTAGTACGCCGTGGAGGGGGCCCGGGGAGCTGTTTTTT. Protein: CASSTPWRGPGELFF.